This T cell receptor (beta chain) comes out of a study of CD8+ T cells in alopecia areata. Study-wide points: Affected scalp, especially in alopecia totalis/universalis, had a higher clonality than normal scalp did. Scalp repertoires also include resident alphabeta T cells from normal skin.

Sequencing templates came from extracted RNA that was reverse transcribed into cDNA. The repertoire was sequenced with immunoSEQ multiplex PCR; TCRdb's copy has only in-frame clones and lacks some. The data contain 110,000 to 150,000 clones, roughly 58% of them singletons. V dropped 0 bases and J dropped 3 bases, with 11 bases sitting between them. Germline assignment: CDR1 MNHEY and CDR2 SMNVEV (reference sequence). The CDR3 runs to 15 residues. As for this clone: The antigen is undetermined.

The clonotype comes from a human donor in good health. The sample was CD8+ T cells sorted from blood. The genes are TRBV27 and TRBJ1-2; tentative D call: TRBD1 (5 bases). CDR3 sequence (DNA): TGTGCCAGCAGTTTATCGCTGGGGACCGACTATGGCTACACCTTC. Protein: CASSLSLGTDYGYTF.